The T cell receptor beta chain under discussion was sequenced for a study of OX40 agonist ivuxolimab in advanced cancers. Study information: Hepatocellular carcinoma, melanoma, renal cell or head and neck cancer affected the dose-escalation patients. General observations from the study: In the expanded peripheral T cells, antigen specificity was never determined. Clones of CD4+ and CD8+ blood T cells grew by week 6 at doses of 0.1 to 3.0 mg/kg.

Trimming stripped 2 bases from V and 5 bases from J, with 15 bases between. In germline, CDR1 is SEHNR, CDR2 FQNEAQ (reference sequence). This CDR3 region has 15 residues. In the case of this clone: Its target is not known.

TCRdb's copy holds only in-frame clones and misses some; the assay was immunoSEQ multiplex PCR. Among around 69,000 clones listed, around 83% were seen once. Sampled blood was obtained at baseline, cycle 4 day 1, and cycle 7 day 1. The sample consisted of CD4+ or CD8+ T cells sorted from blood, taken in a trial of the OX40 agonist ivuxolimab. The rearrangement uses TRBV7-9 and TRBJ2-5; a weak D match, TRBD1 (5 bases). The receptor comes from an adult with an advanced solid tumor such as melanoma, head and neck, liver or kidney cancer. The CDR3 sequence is CASSLRSGDSETQYF. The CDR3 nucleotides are TGTGCCAGCAGCTTACGTTCGGGCGACAGCGAGACCCAGTACTTC.